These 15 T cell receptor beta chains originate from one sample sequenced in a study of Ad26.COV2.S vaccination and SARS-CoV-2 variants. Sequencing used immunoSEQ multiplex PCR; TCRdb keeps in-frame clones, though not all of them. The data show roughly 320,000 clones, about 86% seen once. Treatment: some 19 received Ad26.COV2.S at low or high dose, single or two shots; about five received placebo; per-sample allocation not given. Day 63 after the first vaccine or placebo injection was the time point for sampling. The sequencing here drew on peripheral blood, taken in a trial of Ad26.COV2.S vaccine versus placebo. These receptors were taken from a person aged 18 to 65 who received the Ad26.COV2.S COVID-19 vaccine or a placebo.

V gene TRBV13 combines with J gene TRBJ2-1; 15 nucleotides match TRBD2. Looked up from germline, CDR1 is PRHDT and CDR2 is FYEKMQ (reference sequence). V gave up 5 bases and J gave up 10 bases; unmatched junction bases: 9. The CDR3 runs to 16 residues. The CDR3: CASSPWTSGGALEQFF. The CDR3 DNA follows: TGTGCCAGCAGCCCCTGGACTAGCGGGGGGGCGCTGGAGCAGTTCTTC.

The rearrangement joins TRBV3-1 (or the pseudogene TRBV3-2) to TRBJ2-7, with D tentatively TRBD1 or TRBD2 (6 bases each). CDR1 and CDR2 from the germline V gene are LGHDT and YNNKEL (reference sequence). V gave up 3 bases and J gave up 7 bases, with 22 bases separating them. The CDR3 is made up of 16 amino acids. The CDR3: CASSHGGTGAPGEQYF. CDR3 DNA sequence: TGTGCCAGCAGCCACGGGGGAACGGGGGCCCCGGGGGAGCAGTACTTC.

The CDR3 loop is CATSGGQGENQPQHF. CDR3 coding DNA: TGTGCCACCAGTGGGGGACAGGGTGAAAATCAGCCCCAGCATTTT. This rearrangement joins TRBV24-1 to TRBJ1-5; TRBD1 aligns across 9 bases. Germline V CDR1 and CDR2: KGHDR, SFDVKD. The CDR3 has 15 amino acids. The ends lost 5 bases at V and 4 bases at J; junction bases unmatched: 5.

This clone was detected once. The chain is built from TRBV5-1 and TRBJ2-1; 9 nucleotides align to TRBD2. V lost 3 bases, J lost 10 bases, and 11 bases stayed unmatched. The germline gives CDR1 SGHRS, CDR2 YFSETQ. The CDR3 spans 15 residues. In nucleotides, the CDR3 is TGCGCCAGCAGCTGGGGACTAGCCGGACCGGTGGAGCAGTTCTTC. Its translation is CASSWGLAGPVEQFF.

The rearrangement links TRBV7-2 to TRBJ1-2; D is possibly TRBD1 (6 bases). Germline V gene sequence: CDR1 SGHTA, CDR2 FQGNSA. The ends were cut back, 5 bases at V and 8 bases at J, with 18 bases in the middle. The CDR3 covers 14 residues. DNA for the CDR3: TGTGCCAGCAGCCCTGGACGGCTTGGGGGCGGCTACACCTTC. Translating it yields CASSPGRLGGGYTF.

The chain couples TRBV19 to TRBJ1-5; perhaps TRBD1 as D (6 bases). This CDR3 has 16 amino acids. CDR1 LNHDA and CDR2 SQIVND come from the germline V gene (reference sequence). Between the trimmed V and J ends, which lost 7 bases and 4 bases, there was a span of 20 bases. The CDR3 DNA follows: TGTGCCAGTACCGTGTATCGGGCAGGGGCTAATCAGCCCCAGCATTTT. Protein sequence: CASTVYRAGANQPQHF.

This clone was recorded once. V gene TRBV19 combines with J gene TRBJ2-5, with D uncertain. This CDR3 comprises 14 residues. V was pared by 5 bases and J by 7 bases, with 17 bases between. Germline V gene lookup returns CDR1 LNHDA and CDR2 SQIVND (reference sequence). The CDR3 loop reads CASSPAGPKGTQYF. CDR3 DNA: TGTGCCAGTAGTCCGGCTGGACCCAAAGGGACCCAGTACTTC.

In DNA, the CDR3 is TGCGCCAGCAGCCAAGATCGGGCCAGGGGGACCGGGGAGCTGTTTTTT. It specifies CASSQDRARGTGELFF. The V gene is TRBV4-3, the J gene TRBJ2-2; 7 bases match TRBD1. V lost 0 bases and J lost 5; bases outside the gene matches: 6. The CDR3 sequence is 16 residues long. Germline-derived CDR1 and CDR2 are LGHNA and YSLEER.

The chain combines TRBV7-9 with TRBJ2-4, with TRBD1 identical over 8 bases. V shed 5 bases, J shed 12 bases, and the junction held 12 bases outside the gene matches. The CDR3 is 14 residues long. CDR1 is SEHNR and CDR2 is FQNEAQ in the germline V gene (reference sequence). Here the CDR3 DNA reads TGTGCCAGCAGCCTGGGACAGGAGGGCTTTAGTCAGTACTTC. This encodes CASSLGQEGFSQYF.

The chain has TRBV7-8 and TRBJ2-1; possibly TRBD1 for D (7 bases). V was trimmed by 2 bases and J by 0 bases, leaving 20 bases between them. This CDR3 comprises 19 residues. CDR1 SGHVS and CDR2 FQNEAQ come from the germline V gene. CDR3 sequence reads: CASSLRGPGGVSSYNEQFF. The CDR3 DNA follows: TGTGCCAGCAGCTTAAGGGGGCCTGGCGGGGTCAGCTCCTACAATGAGCAGTTCTTC.

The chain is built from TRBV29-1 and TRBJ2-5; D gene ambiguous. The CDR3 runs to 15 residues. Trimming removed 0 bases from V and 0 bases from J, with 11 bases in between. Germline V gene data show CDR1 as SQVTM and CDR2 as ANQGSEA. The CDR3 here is CSVEDVEWYQETQYF. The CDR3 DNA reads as TGCAGCGTTGAAGATGTGGAGTGGTACCAAGAGACCCAGTACTTC. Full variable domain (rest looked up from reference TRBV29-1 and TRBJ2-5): SAVISQKPSRDICQRGTSLTIQCQVDSQVTMMFWYRQQPGQSLTLIATANQGSEATYESGFVIDKFPISRPNLTFSTLTVSNMSPEDSSIYLCSVEDVEWYQETQYFGPGTRLLVL.

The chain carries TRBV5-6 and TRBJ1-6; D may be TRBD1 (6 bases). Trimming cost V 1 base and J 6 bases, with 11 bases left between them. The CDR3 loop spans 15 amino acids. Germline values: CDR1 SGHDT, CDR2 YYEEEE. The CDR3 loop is CASSLQGIVNSPLHF. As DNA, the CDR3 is TGTGCCAGCAGCTTGCAGGGGATTGTTAATTCACCCCTCCACTTT. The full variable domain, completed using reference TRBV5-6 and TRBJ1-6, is DAGVTQSPTHLIKTRGQQVTLRCSPKSGHDTVSWYQQALGQGPQFIFQYYEEEERQRGNFPDRFSGHQFPNYSSELNVNALLLGDSALYLCASSLQGIVNSPLHFGNGTRLTVT.

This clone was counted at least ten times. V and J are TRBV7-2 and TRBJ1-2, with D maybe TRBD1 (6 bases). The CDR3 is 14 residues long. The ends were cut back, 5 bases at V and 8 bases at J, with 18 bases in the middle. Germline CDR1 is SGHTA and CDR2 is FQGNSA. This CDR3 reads CASSTPGAFWGYTF. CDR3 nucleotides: TGTGCCAGCAGCACGCCAGGGGCTTTCTGGGGCTACACCTTC.

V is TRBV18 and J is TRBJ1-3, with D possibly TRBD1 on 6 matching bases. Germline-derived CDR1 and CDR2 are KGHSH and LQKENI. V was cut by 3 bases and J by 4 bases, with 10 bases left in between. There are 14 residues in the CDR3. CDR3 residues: CASSPYTGGNTIYF. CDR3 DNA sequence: TGTGCCAGCTCACCCTATACAGGGGGAAACACCATATATTTT.

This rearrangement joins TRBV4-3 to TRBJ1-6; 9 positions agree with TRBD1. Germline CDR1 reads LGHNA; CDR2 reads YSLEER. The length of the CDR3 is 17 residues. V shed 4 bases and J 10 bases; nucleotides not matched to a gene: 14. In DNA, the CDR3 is TGCGCCAGCAGCCCCTCGGAGTTGGGACAGGGCCGCTCACCCCTCCACTTT. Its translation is CASSPSELGQGRSPLHF.